The rows below give T cell receptor beta chains drawn from one sample of a study of blood T cell repertoires in COVID-19. Sequencing used immunoSEQ multiplex PCR; TCRdb keeps in-frame clones, though not all of them. The sample has fewer than 150,000 clones; about three quarters are singletons. The source material was peripheral blood. These receptors came from a man in his 70s with acute or convalescent COVID-19. Each CDR3 is given with its conserved first and last residue. Each record gives: V gene, D gene, J gene, clone size, CDR3 protein, CDR3 DNA. D genes are given only for firm matches. Rows may omit the clone size; those that give it use once, few, many or a size class.

TRBV24-1	NA	TRBJ1-6	NA	CATSDTQGRLDSPLHF	TGTGCCACCAGTGATACACAGGGTCGCCTCGATTCACCCCTCCACTTT
TRBV3-1/TRBV3-2	TRBD2	TRBJ2-1	NA	CASSPLGLAGTDEQFF	TGTGCCAGCAGCCCGCTGGGACTAGCGGGTACGGATGAGCAGTTCTTC
TRBV25-1	TRBD1	TRBJ1-4	few	CASSDDRVGEKLFF	TGTGCCAGCAGTGACGACAGGGTGGGGGAAAAACTGTTTTTT
TRBV6-5	NA	TRBJ2-3	NA	CASSYSAVSSADTQYF	TGTGCCAGCAGTTACTCGGCAGTCTCTAGCGCAGATACGCAGTATTTT
TRBV10-3	TRBD1	TRBJ2-7	once	CAISSGTGDYEQYF	TGTGCCATCAGTTCCGGGACAGGAGACTACGAGCAGTACTTC
TRBV27	NA	TRBJ1-1	NA	CASSFYGQTNTEAFF	TGTGCCAGCAGTTTTTACGGACAGACGAACACTGAAGCTTTCTTT
TRBV4-3	TRBD1	TRBJ1-2	NA	CASSRPTHRGALRSPNYGYTF	TGCGCCAGCAGCCGCCCAACCCACAGGGGCGCGCTAAGGAGTCCTAACTATGGCTACACCTTC
TRBV5-8	TRBD1	TRBJ1-5	NA	CASSLDGTAINWDQPQHF	TGTGCCAGCAGCTTGGACGGGACAGCCATCAACTGGGATCAGCCCCAGCATTTT
TRBV7-2	NA	TRBJ2-7	NA	CASNKDSNSYEQYF	TGTGCCAGCAACAAGGACAGTAACTCCTACGAGCAGTACTTC
TRBV7-6	TRBD1	TRBJ1-3	NA	CASSLGTDEGNTIYF	TGTGCCAGCAGCTTGGGGACAGATGAAGGAAACACCATATATTTT
TRBV5-1	NA	TRBJ2-3	NA	CASSSAGITDTQYF	TGCGCCAGCAGCTCGGCAGGGATAACAGATACGCAGTATTTT
TRBV18	NA	TRBJ1-4	NA	CASSPLQGRTNEKLFF	TGTGCCAGCTCACCTTTACAGGGAAGGACTAATGAAAAACTGTTTTTT
TRBV19	TRBD1	TRBJ1-1	NA	CASSIAAGGTEAFF	TGTGCCAGTAGTATAGCAGCAGGGGGAACTGAAGCTTTCTTT
TRBV19	NA	TRBJ2-5	NA	CASSIGTSMAGETQYF	TGTGCCAGTAGTATTGGCACAAGCATGGCGGGTGAGACCCAGTACTTC
TRBV2	NA	TRBJ1-5	NA	CASSERSNQPQHF	TGTGCCAGCAGTGAACGTAGCAATCAGCCCCAGCATTTT
TRBV12-2	NA	TRBJ2-6	NA	CASRLSVRGVSRNSGGANVLTF	TGTGCAAGTCGCTTATCGGTTCGGGGTGTGTCCCGCAATTCCGGTGGGGCCAACGTCCTGACTTTC
TRBV5-1	TRBD1	TRBJ2-2	NA	CASSLAPTGGNTGELFF	TGCGCCAGCAGCTTGGCCCCCACAGGGGGTAACACCGGGGAGCTGTTTTTT
TRBV6-5	TRBD2	TRBJ2-1	NA	CASSYEGLDTEQFF	TGTGCCAGCAGTTACGAAGGACTAGATACTGAGCAGTTCTTC
TRBV7-2	TRBD1	TRBJ2-7	NA	CASSFRRDRAYEQYF	TGTGCCAGCAGCTTCCGCCGGGACAGGGCCTACGAGCAGTACTTC
TRBV5-1	TRBD1	TRBJ2-2	NA	CASSRQGAGTGELFF	TGCGCCAGCAGCCGACAGGGGGCGGGCACCGGGGAGCTGTTTTTT
TRBV2	TRBD1	TRBJ1-3	NA	CASSEADPGTGGNTIYF	TGTGCCAGCAGTGAAGCGGACCCGGGGACAGGGGGAAACACCATATATTTT
TRBV2	TRBD1	TRBJ2-7	NA	CASSGGQVFYEQYF	TGTGCCAGCAGCGGCGGACAGGTATTCTACGAGCAGTACTTC
TRBV10-3	NA	TRBJ1-3	NA	CATRFSFEASGNTIYF	TGTGCCACCCGTTTCTCCTTTGAAGCCTCTGGAAACACCATATATTTT
TRBV11-2	NA	TRBJ2-1	NA	CASSSQGFGNEQFF	TGTGCCAGCAGCTCCCAGGGATTCGGCAATGAGCAGTTCTTC
TRBV5-1	TRBD2	TRBJ2-4	few	CASSPLGTSGSDIQYF	TGCGCCAGCAGCCCTCTTGGGACTAGCGGGAGTGACATTCAGTACTTC
TRBV19	NA	TRBJ2-3	once	CASSITHPDTQYF	TGTGCCAGTAGTATAACACACCCAGATACGCAGTATTTT
TRBV5-8	TRBD1	TRBJ2-5	NA	CASSLEGQGGLETQYF	TGTGCCAGCAGCTTGGAGGGACAGGGGGGGCTAGAGACCCAGTACTTC
TRBV10-3	NA	TRBJ2-3	NA	CAISEGGTDTQYF	TGTGCCATCAGTGAAGGGGGCACAGATACGCAGTATTTT
TRBV6-6	NA	TRBJ1-1	NA	CASQGDTEAFF	TGTGCCAGCCAGGGCGACACTGAAGCTTTCTTT
TRBV5-1	NA	TRBJ1-4	NA	CASSLGLATNEKLFF	TGCGCCAGCAGCTTGGGACTGGCAACTAATGAAAAACTGTTTTTT
TRBV7-2	TRBD2	TRBJ2-3	NA	CASSPQAGDTQYF	TGTGCCAGCAGCCCCCAAGCGGGGGACACGCAGTATTTT
TRBV5-1	NA	TRBJ2-6	NA	CASSLTPDRASGANVLTF	TGCGCCAGCAGCTTGACCCCGGACAGAGCCTCTGGGGCCAACGTCCTGACTTTC
TRBV10-3	TRBD1	TRBJ1-1	NA	CAIRDRERMNTEAFF	TGTGCCATCAGAGACAGGGAACGGATGAACACTGAAGCTTTCTTT
TRBV19	TRBD1	TRBJ1-2	NA	CASSTQGFYGYTF	TGTGCCAGTAGCACACAGGGGTTCTATGGCTACACCTTC
TRBV28	NA	TRBJ2-3	NA	CASSAGHTDTQYF	TGTGCCAGCAGTGCAGGGCATACAGATACGCAGTATTTT
TRBV19	NA	TRBJ1-2	NA	CASSALRWVYGYTF	TGTGCCAGTAGCGCCTTGAGGTGGGTCTATGGCTACACCTTC
TRBV6-5	NA	TRBJ1-2	NA	CASSYSRRTAYGYTF	TGTGCCAGCAGTTACTCTAGGAGGACAGCCTATGGCTACACCTTC
TRBV7-2	TRBD1	TRBJ1-5	NA	CASSPNRGGNQPQHF	TGTGCCAGCAGCCCGAACAGGGGAGGCAATCAGCCCCAGCATTTT
TRBV4-2	TRBD2	TRBJ2-1	NA	CASSQDAQTSGGYNEQFF	TGTGCCAGCAGCCAGGACGCCCAGACTAGCGGGGGGTACAATGAGCAGTTCTTC
TRBV5-4	TRBD1	TRBJ1-4	many	CASSPGQSNEKLFF	TGTGCCAGCAGCCCGGGACAGTCTAATGAAAAACTGTTTTTT
TRBV19	TRBD1	TRBJ1-5	few	CASSQTGWDVAGNQPQHF	TGTGCCAGTAGCCAGACAGGGTGGGACGTCGCGGGCAATCAGCCCCAGCATTTT
TRBV7-8	TRBD2	TRBJ2-7	NA	CASSLGLAGGFYEQYF	TGTGCCAGCAGCTTAGGACTAGCGGGGGGATTCTACGAGCAGTACTTC
TRBV13	TRBD1	TRBJ2-7	NA	CASSPRFGQEHYEQYF	TGTGCCAGCAGCCCTAGATTCGGACAGGAGCACTACGAGCAGTACTTC
TRBV18	TRBD1	TRBJ1-1	NA	CASSRDRTYTEAFF	TGTGCCAGCTCCCGGGACAGGACCTACACTGAAGCTTTCTTT
TRBV5-6	NA	TRBJ1-5	once	CASSLRVLNQPQHF	TGTGCCAGCAGCTTGCGGGTCCTTAATCAGCCCCAGCATTTT
TRBV7-9	TRBD1	TRBJ2-7	NA	CASSPGTGGKVEQYF	TGTGCCAGCAGCCCTGGGACAGGGGGTAAGGTCGAGCAGTACTTC
TRBV5-1	NA	TRBJ2-7	few	CASSQGGSGSYEQYF	TGCGCCAGCAGCCAGGGGGGGAGCGGGAGCTACGAGCAGTACTTC
TRBV4-2	NA	TRBJ2-2	NA	CASSQDLTGELFF	TGTGCCAGCAGCCAAGATTTAACCGGGGAGCTGTTTTTT
TRBV18	TRBD2	TRBJ2-5	few	CASSPGSSGEETQYF	TGTGCCAGCTCACCAGGGAGTAGCGGGGAAGAGACCCAGTACTTC
TRBV14	NA	TRBJ1-2	NA	CASSQASQVFF	TGTGCCAGCAGCCAAGCATCGCAGGTCTTCTTC
TRBV28	TRBD2	TRBJ2-1	once	CASSFPGGRGNEQFF	TGTGCCAGCAGTTTCCCGGGAGGGCGGGGCAATGAGCAGTTCTTC
TRBV5-1	NA	TRBJ2-1	NA	CASSLAPGGYNEQFF	TGCGCCAGCAGCTTAGCGCCCGGGGGATACAATGAGCAGTTCTTC
TRBV5-1	NA	TRBJ2-1	NA	CASSVLSGSNNEQFF	TGCGCCAGCAGTGTCCTTAGCGGATCAAACAATGAGCAGTTCTTC